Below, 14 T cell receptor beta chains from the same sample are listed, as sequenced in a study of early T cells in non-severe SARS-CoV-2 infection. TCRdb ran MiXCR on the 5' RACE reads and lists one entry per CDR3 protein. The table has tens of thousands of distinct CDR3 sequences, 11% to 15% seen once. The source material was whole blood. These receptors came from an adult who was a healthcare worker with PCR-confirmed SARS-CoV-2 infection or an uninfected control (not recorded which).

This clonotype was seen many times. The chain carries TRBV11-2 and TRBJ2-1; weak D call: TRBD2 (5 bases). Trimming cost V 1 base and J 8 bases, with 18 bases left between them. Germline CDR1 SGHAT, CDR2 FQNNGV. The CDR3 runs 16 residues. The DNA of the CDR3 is TGTGCCAGCAGCTTAGGTAGGTGGGAGCTTATCGATGAGCAGTTCTTC. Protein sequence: CASSLGRWELIDEQFF.

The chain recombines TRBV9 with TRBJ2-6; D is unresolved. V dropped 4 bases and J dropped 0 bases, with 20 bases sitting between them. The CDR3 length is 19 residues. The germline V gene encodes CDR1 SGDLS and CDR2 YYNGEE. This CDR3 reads CASSPRQVPSVSGANVLTF. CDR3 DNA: TGTGCCAGCAGCCCCCGGCAGGTGCCTTCAGTCTCTGGGGCCAACGTCCTGACTTTC.

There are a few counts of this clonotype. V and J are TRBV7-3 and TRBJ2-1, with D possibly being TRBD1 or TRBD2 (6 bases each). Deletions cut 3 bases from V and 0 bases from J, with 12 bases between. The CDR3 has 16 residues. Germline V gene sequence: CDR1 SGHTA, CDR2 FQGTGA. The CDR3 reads CASSFRGPSSYNEQFF. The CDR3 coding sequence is TGTGCCAGCAGCTTCCGGGGGCCTAGCTCCTACAATGAGCAGTTCTTC. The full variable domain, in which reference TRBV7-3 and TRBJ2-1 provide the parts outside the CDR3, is GAGVSQTPSNKVTEKGKYVELRCDPISGHTALYWYRQSLGQGPEFLIYFQGTGAADDSGLPNDRFFAVRPEGSVSTLKIQRTERGDSAVYLCASSFRGPSSYNEQFFGPGTRLTVL.

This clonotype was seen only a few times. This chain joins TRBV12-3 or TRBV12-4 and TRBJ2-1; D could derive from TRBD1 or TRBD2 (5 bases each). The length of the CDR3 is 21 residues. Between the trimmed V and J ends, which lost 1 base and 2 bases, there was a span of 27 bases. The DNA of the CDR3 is TGTGCCAGCAGTTTAGTTCCCCGGGGCATTCGCACCTCAATTCCCTACAATGAGCAGTTCTTC. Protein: CASSLVPRGIRTSIPYNEQFF.

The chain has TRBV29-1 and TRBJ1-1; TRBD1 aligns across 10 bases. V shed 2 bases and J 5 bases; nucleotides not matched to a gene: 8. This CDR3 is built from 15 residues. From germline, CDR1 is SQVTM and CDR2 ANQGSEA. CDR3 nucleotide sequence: TGCAGCGTTGAAAACGGGACAGGGGCGAGGACTGAAGCTTTCTTT. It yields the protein CSVENGTGARTEAFF.

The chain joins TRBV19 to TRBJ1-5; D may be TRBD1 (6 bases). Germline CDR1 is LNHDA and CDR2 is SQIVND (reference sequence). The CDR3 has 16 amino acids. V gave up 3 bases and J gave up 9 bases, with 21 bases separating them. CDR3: CASSINREVQQRPQHF. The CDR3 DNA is TGTGCCAGTAGTATTAACAGGGAGGTCCAGCAACGGCCCCAGCATTTT. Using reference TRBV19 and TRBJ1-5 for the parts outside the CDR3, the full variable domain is DGGITQSPKYLFRKEGQNVTLSCEQNLNHDAMYWYRQDPGQGLRLIYYSQIVNDFQKGDIAEGYSVSREKKESFPLTVTSAQKNPTAFYLCASSINREVQQRPQHFGDGTRLSIL.

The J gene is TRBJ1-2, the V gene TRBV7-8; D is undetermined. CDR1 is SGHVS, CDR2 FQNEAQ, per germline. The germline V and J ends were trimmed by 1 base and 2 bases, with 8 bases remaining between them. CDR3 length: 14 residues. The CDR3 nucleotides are TGTGCCAGCAGCTTAGTGGCAGGAAACTATGGCTACACCTTC. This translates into CASSLVAGNYGYTF. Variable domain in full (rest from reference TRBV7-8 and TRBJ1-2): GAGVSQSPRYKVAKRGQDVALRCDPISGHVSLFWYQQALGQGPEFLTYFQNEAQLDKSGLPSDRFFAERPEGSVSTLKIQRTQQEDSAVYLCASSLVAGNYGYTFGSGTRLTVV.

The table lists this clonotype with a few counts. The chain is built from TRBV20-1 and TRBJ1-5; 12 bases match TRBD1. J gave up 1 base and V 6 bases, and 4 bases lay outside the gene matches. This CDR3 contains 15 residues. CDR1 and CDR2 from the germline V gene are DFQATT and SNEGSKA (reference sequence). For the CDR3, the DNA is TGCAGTGCGCCGGGACAGGGGGCGAGCAATCAGCCCCAGCATTTT. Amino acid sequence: CSAPGQGASNQPQHF.

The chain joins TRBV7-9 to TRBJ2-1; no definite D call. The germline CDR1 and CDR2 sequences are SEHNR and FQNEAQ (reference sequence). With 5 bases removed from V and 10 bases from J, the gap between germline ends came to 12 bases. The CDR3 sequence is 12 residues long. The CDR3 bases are TGTGCCAGCAGCGAGGATGTGAAGGAGCAGTTCTTC. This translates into CASSEDVKEQFF.

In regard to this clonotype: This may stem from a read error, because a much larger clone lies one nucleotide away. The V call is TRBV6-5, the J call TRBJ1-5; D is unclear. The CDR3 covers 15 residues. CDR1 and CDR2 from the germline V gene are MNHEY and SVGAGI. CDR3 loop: CASSYSHNSNHPQHF. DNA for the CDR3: TGTGCCAGCAGTTACTCTCATAATAGCAATCACCCCCAGCATTTT.

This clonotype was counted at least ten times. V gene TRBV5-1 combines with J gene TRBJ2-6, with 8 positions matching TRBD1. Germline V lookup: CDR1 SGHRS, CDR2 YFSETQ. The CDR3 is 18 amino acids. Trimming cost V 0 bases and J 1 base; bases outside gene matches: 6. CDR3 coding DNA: TGCGCCAGCAGCTTGGGAGTGACAGGGGCATCTGGGGCCAACGTCCTGACTTTC. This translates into CASSLGVTGASGANVLTF.

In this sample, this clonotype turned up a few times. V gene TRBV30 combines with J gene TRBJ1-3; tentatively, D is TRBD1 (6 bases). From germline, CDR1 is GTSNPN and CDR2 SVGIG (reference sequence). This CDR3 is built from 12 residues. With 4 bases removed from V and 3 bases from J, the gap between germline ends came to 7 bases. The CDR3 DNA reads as TGTGCCTGGAACAGGGTTGGAAACACCATATATTTT. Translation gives CAWNRVGNTIYF.

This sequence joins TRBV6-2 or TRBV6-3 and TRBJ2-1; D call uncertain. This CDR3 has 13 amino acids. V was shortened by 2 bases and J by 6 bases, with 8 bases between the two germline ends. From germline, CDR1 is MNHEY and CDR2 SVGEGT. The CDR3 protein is CASSYLVTNEQFF. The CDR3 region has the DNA TGTGCCAGCAGTTACCTAGTAACCAATGAGCAGTTCTTC.

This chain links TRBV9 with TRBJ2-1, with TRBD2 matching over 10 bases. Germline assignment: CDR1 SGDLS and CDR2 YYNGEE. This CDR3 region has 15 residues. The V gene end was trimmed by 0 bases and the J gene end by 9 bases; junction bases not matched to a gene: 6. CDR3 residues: CASSVASGSWGEQFF. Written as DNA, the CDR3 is TGTGCCAGCAGCGTAGCTAGCGGGAGTTGGGGTGAGCAGTTCTTC.